Listed below are T cell receptor beta chains from one sample, sequenced in a study of T cell repertoires and Cas9 in healthy adults. Some clones are missing from TCRdb's copy, which holds only in-frame ones; the method was immunoSEQ multiplex PCR. The sample holds about 20,000 clones; under 95% are singletons and the top ten take roughly 1.6%. Sequenced: CD4+ effector T cells (CD127+, CD25-, CD137-, CD154-) from PBMCs; culture status not recorded. These receptors were collected from a human donor in good health. CDR3s include the opening cysteine and the closing phenylalanine or tryptophan. The order of the fields is V gene, D gene, J gene, clone size, CDR3 DNA, CDR3 protein. The D gene is left open where the match is weak. Size is omitted from some rows. Given values are once, few, many or a class for expanded clones.

>TRBV27|NA|TRBJ1-5|NA
TGTGCCAGCAGTTTATGGGCAGATAGCAATCAGCCCCAGCATTTT
CASSLWADSNQPQHF
>TRBV6-6|NA|TRBJ2-3|NA
TGTGCCAGCAGTTACGGGGGTACGCAGTATTTT
CASSYGGTQYF
>TRBV18|NA|TRBJ1-1|NA
TGTGCCAGCTCACCGACTCAGCCTAGGACGGAAGCTTTCTTT
CASSPTQPRTEAFF
>TRBV2|NA|TRBJ2-1|NA
TGTGCCAGCAAGCGCGGCCTTCTTTTAAATGAGCAGTTCTTC
CASKRGLLLNEQFF
>TRBV5-1|TRBD1|TRBJ1-6|NA
TGCGCCAGCAGCTTGGCAACCGGGACAGGGGATTCACCCCTCCACTTT
CASSLATGTGDSPLHF
>TRBV5-1|NA|TRBJ1-2|NA
TGCGCCAGCAGCTTTGGACAGTCCTATGGCTACACCTTC
CASSFGQSYGYTF
>TRBV5-1|TRBD1|TRBJ2-2|NA
TGCGCCAGCAGCTTGGCAATACCGGGACAGGGGATGTCCGGGGAGCTGTTTTTT
CASSLAIPGQGMSGELFF
>TRBV4-3|TRBD1|TRBJ2-1|NA
TGCGCCAGCAGCCAGGGACAGGGGAAATACAATGAGCAGTTCTTC
CASSQGQGKYNEQFF
>TRBV6-5|TRBD1|TRBJ2-5|NA
TGTGCCAGCAGTTACACGGGACAGGGGGAGACCCAGTACTTC
CASSYTGQGETQYF
>TRBV28|NA|TRBJ1-2|NA
TGTGCCAGCAGTCCCCCGGGCTATGGCTACACCTTC
CASSPPGYGYTF
>TRBV14|TRBD1|TRBJ1-2|NA
TGTGCCAGCAGCCTACTACCGGGACAGGGTGGCTATGGCTACACCTTC
CASSLLPGQGGYGYTF
>TRBV7-9|NA|TRBJ2-7|NA
TGTGCCAGCAGCTTAACGGCTACCTACGAGCAGTACTTC
CASSLTATYEQYF
>TRBV7-2|NA|TRBJ2-6|NA
TGTGCCAGCAGCTTAGGGCTGGGGGCTGGGGCCAACGTCCTGACTTTC
CASSLGLGAGANVLTF
>TRBV27|NA|TRBJ1-4|once
TGTGCCAGCAGTTGGGGCGGAGCAACTAATGAAAAACTGTTTTTT
CASSWGGATNEKLFF
>TRBV7-2|NA|TRBJ2-5|NA
TGTGCCAGCAGCTTATCCGGGCAGCAAGAGACCCAGTACTTC
CASSLSGQQETQYF
>TRBV28|NA|TRBJ2-7|once
TGTGCCAGCAGTACCACGACCGGCTTGTACGAGCAGTACTTC
CASSTTTGLYEQYF